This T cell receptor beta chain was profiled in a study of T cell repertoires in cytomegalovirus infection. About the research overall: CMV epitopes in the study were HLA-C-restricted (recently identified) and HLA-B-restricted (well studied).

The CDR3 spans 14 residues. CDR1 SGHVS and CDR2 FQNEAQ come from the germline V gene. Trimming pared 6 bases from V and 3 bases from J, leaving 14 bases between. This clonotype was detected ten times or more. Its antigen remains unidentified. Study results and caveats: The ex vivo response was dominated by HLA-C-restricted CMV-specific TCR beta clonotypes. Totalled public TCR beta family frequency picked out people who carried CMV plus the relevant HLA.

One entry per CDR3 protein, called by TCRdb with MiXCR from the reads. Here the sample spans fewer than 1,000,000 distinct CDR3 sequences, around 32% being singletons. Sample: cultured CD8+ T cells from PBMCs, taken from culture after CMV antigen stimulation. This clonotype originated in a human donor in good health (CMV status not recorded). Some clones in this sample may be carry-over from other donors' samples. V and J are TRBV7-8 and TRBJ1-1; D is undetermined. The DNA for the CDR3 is TGTGCCAGCAGGTTTACCGGGCTTGACACTGAAGCTTTCTTT. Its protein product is CASRFTGLDTEAFF.